The clone carrying this T cell receptor (beta chain) was seen a single time. The sample originates from a study of blood T cell repertoires in COVID-19. Per the study methods: How many nucleated cells were present was estimated from reference gene primer amplification. TCRdb's table, derived via immunoSEQ multiplex PCR, lists solely in-frame clones and lacks some. The V and J calls and clone size come from that table; D and trimming were worked out from the DNA. Among 60,000 or so clones, under 80% were seen once, and the ten largest hold roughly 5%. Germline V gene sequence: CDR1 SNHLY, CDR2 FYNNEI. Trimming cost V 4 bases and J 0 bases; bases outside gene matches: 6. CDR3 length: 16 amino acids.

The receptor's source is a human donor in a cohort sampled during active COVID-19. This chain links TRBV2 with TRBJ2-1; 7 nucleotides align to TRBD2. The sample consisted of peripheral blood. The CDR3 DNA reads as TGTGCCAGCAGTGCTAGCGGCCTGAGCTCCTACAATGAGCAGTTCTTC. Protein product: CASSASGLSSYNEQFF. Full variable domain (rest looked up from reference TRBV2 and TRBJ2-1): EPEVTQTPSHQVTQMGQEVILRCVPISNHLYFYWYRQILGQKVEFLVSFYNNEISEKSEIFDDQFSVERPDGSNFTLKIRSTKLEDSAMYFCASSASGLSSYNEQFFGPGTRLTVL.